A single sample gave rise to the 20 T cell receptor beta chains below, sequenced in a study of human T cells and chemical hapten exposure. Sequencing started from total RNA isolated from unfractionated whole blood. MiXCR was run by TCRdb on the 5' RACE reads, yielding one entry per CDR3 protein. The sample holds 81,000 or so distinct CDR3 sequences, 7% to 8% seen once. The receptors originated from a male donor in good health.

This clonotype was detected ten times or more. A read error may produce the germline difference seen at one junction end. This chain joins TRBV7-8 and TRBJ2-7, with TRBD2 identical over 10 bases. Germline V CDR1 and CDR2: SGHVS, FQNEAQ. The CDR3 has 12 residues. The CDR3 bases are TGTGCCAGCAGCTCGTCAGCGGGAGGGCCGTCTTTC. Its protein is CASSSSAGGPSF.

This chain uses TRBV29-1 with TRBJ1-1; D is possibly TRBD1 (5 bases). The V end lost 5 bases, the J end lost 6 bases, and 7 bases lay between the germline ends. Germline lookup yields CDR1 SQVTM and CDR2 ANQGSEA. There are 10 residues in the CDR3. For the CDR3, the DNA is TGCAGCGTTCGGGGCTCTGAAGCTTTCTTT. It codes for CSVRGSEAFF. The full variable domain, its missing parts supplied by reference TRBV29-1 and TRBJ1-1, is SAVISQKPSRDICQRGTSLTIQCQVDSQVTMMFWYRQQPGQSLTLIATANQGSEATYESGFVIDKFPISRPNLTFSTLTVSNMSPEDSSIYLCSVRGSEAFFGQGTRLTVV.

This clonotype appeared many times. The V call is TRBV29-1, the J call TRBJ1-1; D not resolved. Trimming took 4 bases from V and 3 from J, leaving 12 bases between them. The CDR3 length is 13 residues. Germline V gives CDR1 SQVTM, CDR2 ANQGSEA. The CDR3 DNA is TGCAGCGTTGTCCCCCAGTGGGACACTGAAGCTTTCTTT. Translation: CSVVPQWDTEAFF.

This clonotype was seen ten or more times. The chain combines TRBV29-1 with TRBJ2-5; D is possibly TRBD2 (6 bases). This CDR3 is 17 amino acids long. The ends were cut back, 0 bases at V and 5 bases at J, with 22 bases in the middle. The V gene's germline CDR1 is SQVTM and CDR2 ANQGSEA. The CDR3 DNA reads TGCAGCGTTGAAGATCTTCGGCGGAGTTGGACTACGGAGACCCAGTACTTC. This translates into CSVEDLRRSWTTETQYF.

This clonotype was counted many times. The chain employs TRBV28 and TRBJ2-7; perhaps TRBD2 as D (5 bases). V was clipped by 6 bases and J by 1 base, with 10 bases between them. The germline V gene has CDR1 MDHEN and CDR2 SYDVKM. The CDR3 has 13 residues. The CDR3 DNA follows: TGTGCCAGCAGCATCGGGGTGTCCTACGAGCAGTACTTC. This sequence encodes CASSIGVSYEQYF.

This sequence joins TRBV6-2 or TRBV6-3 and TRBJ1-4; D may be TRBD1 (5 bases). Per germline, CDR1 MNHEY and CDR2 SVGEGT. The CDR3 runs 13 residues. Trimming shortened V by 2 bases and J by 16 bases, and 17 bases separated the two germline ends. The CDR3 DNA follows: TGTGCCAGCAGTTACCCCCCGGGGCGTGAGAGGTTTTTT. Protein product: CASSYPPGRERFF.

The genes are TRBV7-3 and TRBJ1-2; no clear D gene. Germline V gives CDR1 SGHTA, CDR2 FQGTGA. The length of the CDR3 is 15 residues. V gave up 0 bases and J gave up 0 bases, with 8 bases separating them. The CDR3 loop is CASSLTKPTNYGYTF. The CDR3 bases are TGTGCCAGCAGCTTAACCAAACCGACTAACTATGGCTACACCTTC.

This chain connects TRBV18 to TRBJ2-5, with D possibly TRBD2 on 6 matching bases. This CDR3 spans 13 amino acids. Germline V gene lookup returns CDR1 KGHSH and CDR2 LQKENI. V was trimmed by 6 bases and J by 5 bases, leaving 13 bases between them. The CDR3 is CASSTGGKETQYF. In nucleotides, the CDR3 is TGTGCCAGCTCCACTGGGGGGAAGGAGACCCAGTACTTC.

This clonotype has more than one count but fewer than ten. CDR3 in amino acids: CASTFLRQGDSPLHF. For the CDR3, the DNA is TGTGCCAGCACCTTCTTACGACAGGGCGATTCACCCCTCCACTTT. The genes are TRBV7-9 and TRBJ1-6, with 7 positions matching TRBD1. The trim removed 7 bases at V and 8 bases at J, leaving 11 bases unmatched. Germline V lookup: CDR1 SEHNR, CDR2 FQNEAQ (reference sequence). The CDR3 length is 15 residues.

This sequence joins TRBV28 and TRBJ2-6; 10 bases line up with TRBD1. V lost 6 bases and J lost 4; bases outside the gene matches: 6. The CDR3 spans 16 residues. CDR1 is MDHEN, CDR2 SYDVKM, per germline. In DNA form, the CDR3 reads TGTGCCAGCAGGAGACAGGGGGCGTACGGGGCCAACGTCCTGACTTTC. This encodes CASRRQGAYGANVLTF.

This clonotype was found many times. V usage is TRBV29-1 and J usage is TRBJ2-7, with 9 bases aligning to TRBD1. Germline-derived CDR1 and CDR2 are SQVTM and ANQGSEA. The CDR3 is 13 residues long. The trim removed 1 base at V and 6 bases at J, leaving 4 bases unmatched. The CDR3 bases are TGCAGCGTTGAAGGGGACAGGGCAGGCGAGCAGTACTTC. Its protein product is CSVEGDRAGEQYF.

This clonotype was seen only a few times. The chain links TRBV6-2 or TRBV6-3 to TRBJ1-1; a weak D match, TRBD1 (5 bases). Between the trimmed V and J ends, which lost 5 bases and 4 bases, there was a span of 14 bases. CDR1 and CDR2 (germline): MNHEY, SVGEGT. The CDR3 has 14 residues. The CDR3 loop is CASSPGQRGTEAFF. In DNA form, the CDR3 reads TGTGCCAGCAGTCCCGGACAAAGAGGCACTGAAGCTTTCTTT.

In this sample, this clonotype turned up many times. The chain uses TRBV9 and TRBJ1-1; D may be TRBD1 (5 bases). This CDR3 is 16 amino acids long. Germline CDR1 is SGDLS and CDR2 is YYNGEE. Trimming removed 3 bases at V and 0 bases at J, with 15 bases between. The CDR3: CASSATSRDMNTEAFF. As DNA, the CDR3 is TGTGCCAGCAGCGCCACCTCCAGGGATATGAACACTGAAGCTTTCTTT.

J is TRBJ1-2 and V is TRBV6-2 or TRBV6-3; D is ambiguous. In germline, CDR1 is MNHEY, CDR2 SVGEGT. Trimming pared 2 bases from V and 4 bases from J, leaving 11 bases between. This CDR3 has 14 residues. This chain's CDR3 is CASSYGPSGYGYTF. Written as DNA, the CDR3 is TGTGCCAGCAGTTACGGACCCAGCGGCTATGGCTACACCTTC.

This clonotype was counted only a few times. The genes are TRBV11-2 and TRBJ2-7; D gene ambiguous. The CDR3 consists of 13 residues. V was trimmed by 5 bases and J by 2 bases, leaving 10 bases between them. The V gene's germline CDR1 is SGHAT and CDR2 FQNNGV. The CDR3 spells CASSPQNPYEQYF. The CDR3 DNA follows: TGTGCCAGCAGCCCCCAGAACCCCTACGAGCAGTACTTC.

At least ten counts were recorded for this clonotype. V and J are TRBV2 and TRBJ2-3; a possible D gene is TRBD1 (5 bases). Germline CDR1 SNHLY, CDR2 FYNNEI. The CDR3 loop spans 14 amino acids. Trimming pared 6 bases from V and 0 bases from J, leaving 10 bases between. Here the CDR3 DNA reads TGTGCCAGCAGGTCGACAGCTAGCACAGATACGCAGTATTTT. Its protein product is CASRSTASTDTQYF.

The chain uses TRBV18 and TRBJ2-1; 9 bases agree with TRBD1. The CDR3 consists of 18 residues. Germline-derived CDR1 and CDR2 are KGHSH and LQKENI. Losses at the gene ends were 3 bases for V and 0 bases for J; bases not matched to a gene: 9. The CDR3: CASSPVPGQGSSYNEQFF. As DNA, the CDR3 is TGTGCCAGCTCACCCGTCCCGGGACAGGGTAGCTCCTACAATGAGCAGTTCTTC.

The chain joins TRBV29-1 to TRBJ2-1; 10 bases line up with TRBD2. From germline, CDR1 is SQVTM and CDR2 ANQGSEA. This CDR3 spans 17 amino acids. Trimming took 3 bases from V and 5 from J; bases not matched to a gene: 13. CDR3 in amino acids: CSVDRAGGKAGHNEQFF. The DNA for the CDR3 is TGCAGCGTTGACCGAGCGGGGGGGAAGGCGGGGCACAATGAGCAGTTCTTC.

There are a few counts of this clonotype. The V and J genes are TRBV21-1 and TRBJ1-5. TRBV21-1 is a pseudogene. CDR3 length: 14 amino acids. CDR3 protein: CASTPGYTNQPQHF. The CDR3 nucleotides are TGTGCCAGCACCCCAGGTTATACCAATCAGCCCCAGCATTTT.

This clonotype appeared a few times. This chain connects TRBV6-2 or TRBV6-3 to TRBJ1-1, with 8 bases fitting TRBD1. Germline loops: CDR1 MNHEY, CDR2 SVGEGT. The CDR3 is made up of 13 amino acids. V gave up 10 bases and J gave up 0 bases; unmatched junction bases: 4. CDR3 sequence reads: CATGQGMNTEAFF. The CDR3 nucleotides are TGTGCCACTGGACAGGGAATGAACACTGAAGCTTTCTTT.